Presented here are 29 T cell receptor beta chains from one specimen sequenced in a study of vaccination effects on CD4 cells after COVID-19. ViraFEST expansion of antigen-specific CD4+ T cells with viral peptide pools preceded sequencing. Upon completion of about 10 days in culture, CD4+ T cells were isolated. Participants were vaccinated with two doses of either the BNT162b2 or mRNA-1273 vaccine. For these receptors, no antigen is known. Generated by immunoSEQ multiplex PCR, the TCRdb table keeps only in-frame clones and is missing some. The sample lists 20,000 to 30,000 clones; about 73% were seen once. Sequencing used CD4+ T cells from PBMCs cultured with SARS-CoV-2 spike peptides, obtained after COVID-19 vaccination. Receptors were obtained from a human donor who received a COVID-19 vaccine.

This chain joins TRBV5-6 and TRBJ2-3; 12 nucleotides agree with TRBD2. CDR3 size: 18 residues. Per germline, CDR1 SGHDT and CDR2 YYEEEE. Trimming removed 4 bases from V and 2 bases from J; junction bases left unmatched: 11. The CDR3 here is CASSLGLAGLYNTDTQYF. CDR3 nucleotide sequence: TGTGCCAGCAGCCTGGGACTAGCGGGCCTTTACAACACAGATACGCAGTATTTT.

Points on this clone: Germline is not matched at one junction end, which may reflect a read error. The genes are TRBV6-1 and TRBJ1-6; maybe TRBD1 (5 bases). The CDR3 consists of 13 residues. CDR1 MNHNS and CDR2 SASEGT come from the germline V gene. CDR3 DNA: TGTGCCAGCAATGAACAGGAGTACTCACCCCTCCACTTT. Amino acid sequence: CASNEQEYSPLHF.

As to this clone: The junction departs from the called germline gene at one end, perhaps through a read error. This chain links TRBV7-9 with TRBJ2-7; the D gene is possibly TRBD2 (6 bases). Germline V gene sequence: CDR1 SEHNR, CDR2 FQNEAQ (reference sequence). This CDR3 comprises 12 residues. In DNA form, the CDR3 reads TGTGCCAGCAGCTTTCCGGAGGGGCCTATTTTCTTC. Protein: CASSFPEGPIFF.

The genes are TRBV3-1 (or the pseudogene TRBV3-2) and TRBJ2-7, with 8 bases matching TRBD1. V shed 6 bases, J shed 0 bases, and the junction held 19 bases outside the gene matches. This CDR3 is built from 19 residues. The germline gives CDR1 LGHDT, CDR2 YNNKEL (reference sequence). The CDR3 nucleotides read TGTGCCAGCAGAGTACACCGGGACAGGTACCCAGTTCCCTCCTACGAGCAGTACTTC. The encoded protein is CASRVHRDRYPVPSYEQYF.

The chain carries TRBV28 and TRBJ2-7; TRBD2 agrees at 9 bases. The germline V gene has CDR1 MDHEN and CDR2 SYDVKM. V was clipped by 3 bases and J by 6 bases; unmatched bases: 12. The CDR3 contains 16 residues. The CDR3 DNA follows: TGTGCCAGCAGTTTCCTTCGGGCTAGCGGGAATGCCGAGCAGTACTTC. As protein: CASSFLRASGNAEQYF.

This clone was observed a single time. Additional DNA sequences in this sample encode the identical CDR3. The rearrangement links TRBV18 to TRBJ2-5, with D possibly matching TRBD1 (6 bases). The germline V gene has CDR1 KGHSH and CDR2 LQKENI. The CDR3 is 13 residues long. Trimming stripped 3 bases from V and 2 bases from J, with 7 bases between. The CDR3 DNA follows: TGTGCCAGCTCACCGGGACATCAAGAGACCCAGTACTTC. It translates to CASSPGHQETQYF.

V gene TRBV10-3 combines with J gene TRBJ2-7; 8 nucleotides agree with TRBD1. Germline CDR1 ENHRY, CDR2 SYGVKD. Trimming removed 8 bases from V and 3 bases from J; junction bases left unmatched: 3. CDR3 size: 12 residues. The CDR3 coding sequence is TGTGCCATCGGACAGGGATACTACGAGCAGTACTTC. Translating gives CAIGQGYYEQYF.

The chain carries TRBV5-1 and TRBJ1-1; 7 bases line up with TRBD1. This CDR3 contains 13 residues. Germline CDR1 SGHRS, CDR2 YFSETQ. The trim removed 2 bases at V and 5 bases at J, leaving 3 bases unmatched. The CDR3 here is CASSFEGATEAFF. DNA of the CDR3: TGCGCCAGCAGCTTCGAGGGGGCGACTGAAGCTTTCTTT.

CDR3: CASSLSRAPKRNTEAFF. Here the CDR3 DNA reads TGTGCCAGCAGCTTATCTAGGGCCCCGAAGAGGAACACTGAAGCTTTCTTT. The genes are TRBV7-8 and TRBJ1-1, with no clear D. The CDR3 length is 17 residues. Germline CDR1 is SGHVS and CDR2 is FQNEAQ. With 2 bases removed from V and 1 base from J, the gap between germline ends came to 17 bases. Supplemented by reference TRBV7-8 and TRBJ1-1, the full variable domain reads GAGVSQSPRYKVAKRGQDVALRCDPISGHVSLFWYQQALGQGPEFLTYFQNEAQLDKSGLPSDRFFAERPEGSVSTLKIQRTQQEDSAVYLCASSLSRAPKRNTEAFFGQGTRLTVV.

This clone was recorded a few times. The rearrangement joins TRBV10-1 to TRBJ1-2; D gene ambiguous. CDR3 size: 14 residues. Per germline, CDR1 WNHNN and CDR2 SYGVQD (reference sequence). V was cut by 4 bases and J by 2 bases, with 11 bases left in between. The CDR3 loop reads CASSASGVNYGYTF. The CDR3 DNA is TGCGCCAGCAGTGCGTCGGGAGTAAACTATGGCTACACCTTC.

The gene calls are TRBV12-3 or TRBV12-4 and TRBJ2-3, with a possible D match to TRBD1 (6 bases). V lost 3 bases and J 4 bases, leaving 8 bases between the germline ends. CDR3 size: 13 residues. CDR3 in amino acids: CASSFKGADTQYF. The DNA of the CDR3 is TGTGCCAGCAGTTTCAAGGGGGCAGATACGCAGTATTTT.

The CDR3 DNA follows: TGTGCCAGCAGCTCTCAGGGTCGGCAGCCCCAGCATTTT. Encoded protein: CASSSQGRQPQHF. The gene calls are TRBV7-2 and TRBJ1-5; the D gene is possibly TRBD1 (5 bases). The CDR3 spans 13 residues. Germline loops: CDR1 SGHTA, CDR2 FQGNSA. Trimming left V 4 bases short and J 7 bases short, with 11 bases between. Supplemented by reference TRBV7-2 and TRBJ1-5, the full variable domain reads GAGVSQSPSNKVTEKGKDVELRCDPISGHTALYWYRQSLGQGLEFLIYFQGNSAPDKSGLPSDRFSAERTGGSVSTLTIQRTQQEDSAVYLCASSSQGRQPQHFGDGTRLSIL.

The J gene is TRBJ1-3, the V gene TRBV5-5; no clear D gene. The CDR3 spans 15 residues. Germline V gene data show CDR1 as SGHKS and CDR2 as YYEKEE (reference sequence). V dropped 0 bases and J dropped 4 bases, with 11 bases sitting between them. The CDR3 DNA reads TGTGCCAGCAGCTTGGTTTGGCAGAGCGGAAACACCATATATTTT. Translating gives CASSLVWQSGNTIYF.

This chain uses TRBV11-3 with TRBJ2-1; 7 nucleotides match TRBD2. This CDR3 has 14 amino acids. After removal of 5 bases from V and 1 base from J, the junction contained 2 bases not matched to a gene. CDR1 is SGHNT and CDR2 is YENEEA in the germline V gene. The CDR3 sequence is CASSPGGSYNEQFF. The CDR3, as DNA: TGTGCCAGCAGCCCCGGGGGGTCCTACAATGAGCAGTTCTTC.

The chain uses TRBV5-1 and TRBJ1-1, with 7 positions matching TRBD1. Unmatched junction bases numbered 8, after V lost 4 bases and J lost 5 bases. Germline values: CDR1 SGHRS, CDR2 YFSETQ. This CDR3 is 14 amino acids long. This CDR3 reads CASSTQGERTEAFF. CDR3 nucleotides: TGCGCCAGCAGCACCCAGGGGGAGAGGACTGAAGCTTTCTTT.

V is TRBV4-2 and J is TRBJ2-1; D call uncertain. The CDR3 is 13 residues long. Germline CDR1 LGHNA, CDR2 YNFKEQ. Between the trimmed V and J ends, which lost 1 base and 10 bases, there was a span of 11 bases. As DNA, the CDR3 is TGTGCCAGCAGCCAAGGGGCCGGGCAGGAGCAGTTCTTC. Residues: CASSQGAGQEQFF.

The rearrangement links TRBV10-3 to TRBJ1-1; no firm D call. Germline-derived CDR1 and CDR2 are ENHRY and SYGVKD. This CDR3 region has 14 residues. V was pared by 6 bases and J by 1 base, with 12 bases between. Written as DNA, the CDR3 is TGTGCCATCAGGGCAGGATTAGGGAACACTGAAGCTTTCTTT. As protein: CAIRAGLGNTEAFF.

The V gene is TRBV5-5, the J gene TRBJ2-2, with a tentative D call TRBD1 (6 bases). The CDR3 loop spans 14 amino acids. Trimming pared 0 bases from V and 7 bases from J, leaving 10 bases between. CDR1 and CDR2 (germline): SGHKS, YYEKEE (reference sequence). The DNA of the CDR3 is TGTGCCAGCAGCTTGGAACCAGGGGTCGGGGAGCTGTTTTTT. Its protein product is CASSLEPGVGELFF.

CDR3 nucleotide sequence: TGTGCCAGCAGTTCGAGGACTAGCGGGAGGGGGAATGAGCAGTTCTTC. Its translation is CASSSRTSGRGNEQFF. The chain recombines TRBV27 with TRBJ2-1, with 15 bases matching TRBD2. The CDR3 sequence is 16 residues long. The ends lost 4 bases at V and 7 bases at J; junction bases unmatched: 5. CDR1 and CDR2 from the germline V gene are MNHEY and SMNVEV (reference sequence).

This clone was seen a few times. The CDR3 coding sequence is TGTGCCAGCAGCTTAAGACAGCTCCACCTTGGGAGCAATCAGCCCCAGCATTTT. It encodes CASSLRQLHLGSNQPQHF. V is TRBV5-5 and J is TRBJ1-5, with D possibly TRBD1 on 5 matching bases. CDR1 SGHKS and CDR2 YYEKEE come from the germline V gene (reference sequence). The V gene lost 2 bases and the J gene lost 1 base, with 19 bases spanning the gap. This CDR3 comprises 18 residues.

This chain joins TRBV5-1 and TRBJ2-7, with TRBD1 matching 10 bases. The CDR3 loop spans 14 amino acids. Germline trimming cut 4 bases from V and 2 bases from J; bases unmatched to any gene: 3. Germline V lookup: CDR1 SGHRS, CDR2 YFSETQ. The CDR3 spells CASSPDRGAYEQYF. The DNA for the CDR3 is TGCGCCAGCAGCCCGGACAGGGGGGCCTACGAGCAGTACTTC.

The chain combines TRBV5-1 with TRBJ1-4; 9 bases line up with TRBD1. The CDR3 extends over 14 amino acids. Germline assignment: CDR1 SGHRS and CDR2 YFSETQ. Germline trimming cut 0 bases from V and 11 bases from J; bases unmatched to any gene: 5. The CDR3 region is CASSLVQGADKLFF. CDR3 DNA sequence: TGCGCCAGCAGCTTGGTACAGGGGGCCGACAAACTGTTTTTT.

This clone appeared once. CDR3 protein: CASRADITNTEAFF. CDR3 coding DNA: TGTGCCAGCAGGGCAGACATTACGAACACTGAAGCTTTCTTT. The gene calls are TRBV5-6 and TRBJ1-1; no clear D gene. Germline lookup yields CDR1 SGHDT and CDR2 YYEEEE. V lost 5 bases and J lost 1, with 12 bases in between. The CDR3 contains 14 residues.

This chain connects TRBV4-1 to TRBJ2-3; tentative D call: TRBD2 (7 bases). CDR1 is MGHRA, CDR2 YSYEKL, per germline. The ends were cut back, 0 bases at V and 4 bases at J, with 17 bases in the middle. CDR3 length: 17 residues. CDR3 region: CASSQDFRRGAPDTQYF. The DNA for the CDR3 is TGCGCCAGCAGCCAAGATTTTAGACGGGGGGCCCCAGATACGCAGTATTTT.

The chain is built from TRBV19 and TRBJ1-3; no clear D. The CDR3 runs to 13 residues. Germline lookup yields CDR1 LNHDA and CDR2 SQIVND (reference sequence). The ends were cut back, 4 bases at V and 4 bases at J, with 8 bases in the middle. CDR3 region: CASSKAIGNTIYF. The CDR3 region has the DNA TGTGCCAGTAGTAAAGCGATCGGAAACACCATATATTTT.

The genes are TRBV7-9 and TRBJ1-2; possibly TRBD1 for D (5 bases). CDR3 size: 13 residues. Germline CDR1 reads SEHNR; CDR2 reads FQNEAQ (reference sequence). Trimming cost V 1 base and J 8 bases, with 11 bases left between them. For the CDR3, the DNA is TGTGCCAGCAGCTTAGAACAGGCAAGAGGCTACACCTTC. This translates into CASSLEQARGYTF.

The V gene is TRBV5-1, the J gene TRBJ1-1; D is unresolved. V was cut by 0 bases and J by 1 base, with 7 bases left in between. Germline CDR1 SGHRS, CDR2 YFSETQ. The CDR3 length is 14 residues. CDR3 in amino acids: CASSLGDRNTEAFF. The CDR3 coding sequence is TGCGCCAGCAGCTTGGGGGATAGGAACACTGAAGCTTTCTTT.

This rearrangement joins TRBV5-5 to TRBJ2-1; 11 bases are a match to TRBD2. Looked up from germline, CDR1 is SGHKS and CDR2 is YYEKEE (reference sequence). CDR3 length: 17 amino acids. With V trimmed by 0 bases and J by 1 base, 3 bases remained unmatched. The CDR3 loop reads CASSLGLAGSSYNEQFF. The CDR3 DNA follows: TGTGCCAGCAGCTTGGGACTAGCGGGGTCTTCCTACAATGAGCAGTTCTTC.

The chain recombines TRBV12-5 with TRBJ1-6, with TRBD1 matching 7 bases. Per the germline V gene, CDR1 is LGHNT and CDR2 is FRNRAP. The CDR3 is made up of 13 amino acids. V lost 1 base and J lost 10; bases outside the gene matches: 1. The CDR3 loop is CASGLDRGSPLHF. CDR3 sequence (DNA): TGTGCTAGTGGTTTGGACAGGGGATCACCCCTCCACTTT.